The 32 T cell receptor beta chains reported below all come from one sample, sequenced in a study of cytomegalovirus exposure and HLA in healthy donors. With 60 Vbeta and 13 Jbeta primers, the PCR was carried out. Assay used: immunoSEQ multiplex PCR; TCRdb lists only in-frame clones, some missing. This sample carries 29,000 or so clones, with 0.71% going to the ten biggest clones. Sequencing input: PBMCs. These receptors were collected from a man aged 25 to 40 in good health and CMV-seronegative.

The chain couples TRBV5-1 to TRBJ1-5, with 7 positions matching TRBD1. CDR3 length equals 14 residues. The V gene's germline CDR1 is SGHRS and CDR2 YFSETQ. V lost 4 bases and J lost 2; bases outside the gene matches: 3. CDR3 nucleotide sequence: TGCGCCAGCAGCCCAGACAGGGGCAATCAGCCCCAGCATTTT. It codes for CASSPDRGNQPQHF.

This rearrangement joins TRBV9 to TRBJ2-3, with a tentative D call TRBD2 (5 bases). V was shortened by 4 bases and J by 2 bases, with 14 bases between the two germline ends. The CDR3 sequence is 15 residues long. Germline V gene sequence: CDR1 SGDLS, CDR2 YYNGEE. The CDR3 bases are TGTGCCAGCAGCTCGAGGACTGAACACACAGATACGCAGTATTTT. It yields the protein CASSSRTEHTDTQYF.

The chain recombines TRBV5-1 with TRBJ2-5; the D is unclear. This CDR3 is 13 amino acids long. V lost 4 bases and J 5 bases, leaving 12 bases between the germline ends. Germline assignment: CDR1 SGHRS and CDR2 YFSETQ. This CDR3 is CASSPNSGETQYF. The CDR3 nucleotides are TGCGCCAGCAGCCCAAACAGTGGCGAGACCCAGTACTTC. The full variable domain, in which reference TRBV5-1 and TRBJ2-5 provide the parts outside the CDR3, is KAGVTQTPRYLIKTRGQQVTLSCSPISGHRSVSWYQQTPGQGLQFLFEYFSETQRNKGNFPGRFSGRQFSNSRSEMNVSTLELGDSALYLCASSPNSGETQYFGPGTRLLVL.

The V and J genes are TRBV9 and TRBJ1-4, with D perhaps TRBD1 (5 bases). The germline V gene has CDR1 SGDLS and CDR2 YYNGEE. Deletions cut 0 bases from V and 3 bases from J, with 9 bases between. The CDR3 runs 15 residues. The CDR3 sequence: CASSVGGGSNEKLFF. The CDR3 DNA reads as TGTGCCAGCAGCGTAGGCGGGGGTTCTAATGAAAAACTGTTTTTT.

The CDR3 is CASSRLAGSSYEQYF. The CDR3 nucleotides read TGTGCCAGCAGTCGCCTCGCCGGGAGTTCCTACGAGCAGTACTTC. This sequence joins TRBV6-5 and TRBJ2-7; D perhaps matches TRBD2 (6 bases). There are 15 residues in the CDR3. The V and J ends lost 5 bases and 1 base respectively, with 15 bases between them. Germline lookup yields CDR1 MNHEY and CDR2 SVGAGI.

The V and J genes are TRBV27 and TRBJ1-2; 10 bases are a match to TRBD1. V lost 2 bases to trimming and J lost 7 bases; unmatched junction nucleotides: 7. The length of the CDR3 is 15 residues. Germline V gene sequence: CDR1 MNHEY, CDR2 SMNVEV (reference sequence). CDR3 coding DNA: TGTGCCAGCAGTTTAGAGGGACAGGGGTTGGGTGGCTACACCTTC. Encoded protein: CASSLEGQGLGGYTF.

The chain joins TRBV7-9 to TRBJ2-1; unclear D gene. The CDR3 has 13 amino acids. Germline assignment: CDR1 SEHNR and CDR2 FQNEAQ (reference sequence). V gave up 1 base and J gave up 6 bases, with 7 bases separating them. The CDR3 is CASSLVSVNEQFF. In DNA, the CDR3 is TGTGCCAGCAGCTTAGTATCCGTCAATGAGCAGTTCTTC.

The CDR3 here is CASSLFTSGGTDTQYF. The CDR3 DNA reads as TGCGCCAGCAGCTTATTTACTAGCGGGGGCACAGATACGCAGTATTTT. The chain carries TRBV5-1 and TRBJ2-3; TRBD2 matches at 10 bases. After removal of 2 bases from V and 1 base from J, the junction contained 4 bases not matched to a gene. Per germline, CDR1 SGHRS and CDR2 YFSETQ. The CDR3 is 16 residues long. Variable domain in full (rest from reference TRBV5-1 and TRBJ2-3): KAGVTQTPRYLIKTRGQQVTLSCSPISGHRSVSWYQQTPGQGLQFLFEYFSETQRNKGNFPGRFSGRQFSNSRSEMNVSTLELGDSALYLCASSLFTSGGTDTQYFGPGTRLTVL.

The rearrangement links TRBV7-9 to TRBJ1-1; TRBD1 aligns across 8 bases. Germline CDR1 reads SEHNR; CDR2 reads FQNEAQ (reference sequence). The ends lost 0 bases at V and 8 bases at J; junction bases unmatched: 5. The CDR3 runs 14 residues. Here the CDR3 reads CASSLAWGQAEAFF. The CDR3 region has the DNA TGTGCCAGCAGCTTAGCTTGGGGACAGGCGGAAGCTTTCTTT.

V and J are TRBV9 and TRBJ1-2; 10 nucleotides match TRBD1. CDR3 size: 16 residues. Germline CDR1 reads SGDLS; CDR2 reads YYNGEE. The V and J ends lost 0 bases and 5 bases, in that order; junction bases with no gene match: 7. CDR3 in amino acids: CASSVGGTGASYGYTF. CDR3 sequence (DNA): TGTGCCAGCAGCGTAGGGGGGACAGGGGCTAGTTATGGCTACACCTTC.

For this clone: Other DNA sequences of this sample code for an identical CDR3. This chain links TRBV7-2 with TRBJ2-2; possible D gene TRBD1, 5 bases. The CDR3 consists of 15 residues. CDR1 is SGHTA and CDR2 is FQGNSA in the germline V gene. The V end lost 8 bases, the J end lost 9 bases, and 22 bases lay between the germline ends. DNA of the CDR3: TGTGCCAGCCAAGAGTCGAAGACAGTTCTCAGGGAGCTGTTTTTT. Translated, it gives CASQESKTVLRELFF.

J is TRBJ2-1 and V is TRBV4-2, with D possibly TRBD2 on 6 matching bases. Per germline, CDR1 LGHNA and CDR2 YNFKEQ. The CDR3 has 17 amino acids. The germline V and J ends were trimmed by 0 bases and 6 bases, with 18 bases remaining between them. In DNA, the CDR3 is TGTGCCAGCAGCCAAGAAGGTGGGAATGGGGAGGTCAATGAGCAGTTCTTC. Translating it yields CASSQEGGNGEVNEQFF.

The chain combines TRBV18 with TRBJ1-1; D is ambiguous. Germline CDR1 reads KGHSH; CDR2 reads LQKENI. This CDR3 has 15 residues. The ends were cut back, 4 bases at V and 4 bases at J, with 16 bases in the middle. The CDR3 reads CASSLTVEGGTEAFF. Written as DNA, the CDR3 is TGTGCCAGCTCACTGACGGTGGAGGGCGGCACTGAAGCTTTCTTT.

The genes are TRBV19 and TRBJ1-5; possibly TRBD1 for D (5 bases). Trimming stripped 3 bases from V and 16 bases from J, with 13 bases between. The CDR3 runs to 11 residues. Germline V gene data show CDR1 as LNHDA and CDR2 as SQIVND (reference sequence). CDR3 nucleotide sequence: TGTGCCAGTAGTATCGACGGAGGGGAACATTTT. Its protein product is CASSIDGGEHF.

This sequence joins TRBV6-1 and TRBJ1-3; D is uncertain. The CDR3 totals 14 residues. Germline values: CDR1 MNHNS, CDR2 SASEGT. Trimming took 1 base from V and 0 from J, leaving 4 bases between them. Here the CDR3 DNA reads TGTGCCAGCAGTGAAGGGAGCTCTGGAAACACCATATATTTT. Translation: CASSEGSSGNTIYF.

The CDR3 here is CANQRDISYGYTF. CDR3 sequence (DNA): TGTGCCAACCAACGGGACATATCATATGGCTACACCTTC. The chain carries TRBV2 and TRBJ1-2, with a possible D match to TRBD1 (6 bases). V lost 10 bases, J lost 5 bases, and 17 bases lay in between. CDR3 size: 13 residues. The germline gives CDR1 SNHLY, CDR2 FYNNEI.

The genes are TRBV19 and TRBJ1-5; TRBD1 agrees at 8 bases. CDR1 is LNHDA, CDR2 SQIVND, per germline (reference sequence). The CDR3 has 17 amino acids. With 4 bases clipped from V and 5 bases from J, the junction kept 13 bases outside the gene matches. The CDR3 bases are TGTGCCAGTAGTAGATCCCCCTTTGACAGGGGCTATCAGCCCCAGCATTTT. This codes for CASSRSPFDRGYQPQHF.

This sequence joins TRBV18 and TRBJ2-1; tentative D call: TRBD2 (7 bases). Germline values: CDR1 KGHSH, CDR2 LQKENI. Deletions cut 3 bases from V and 4 bases from J, with 13 bases between. CDR3 length equals 15 residues. Written as DNA, the CDR3 is TGTGCCAGCTCACCGGGGGGGGCGAGGTACAATGAGCAGTTCTTC. It is translated as CASSPGGARYNEQFF.

The chain couples TRBV7-9 to TRBJ1-3, with D unclear. The V and J ends lost 5 bases and 0 bases respectively, with 17 bases between them. The CDR3 contains 17 residues. CDR1 is SEHNR and CDR2 is FQNEAQ in the germline V gene (reference sequence). The CDR3 spells CASSPRAGHSSGNTIYF. In nucleotides, the CDR3 is TGTGCCAGCAGCCCACGGGCGGGCCACAGCTCTGGAAACACCATATATTTT.

The chain uses TRBV6-1 and TRBJ2-1; the match to TRBD2 covers 8 bases. The CDR3 runs to 15 residues. V was pared by 5 bases and J by 9 bases, with 12 bases of the junction left unmatched. Germline values: CDR1 MNHNS, CDR2 SASEGT. Here the CDR3 reads CASSSFLSGSLEQFF. The CDR3 bases are TGTGCCAGCAGTTCCTTTCTAAGCGGGAGTCTTGAGCAGTTCTTC.

The chain links TRBV6-5 to TRBJ2-5, with 10 bases aligning to TRBD1. V lost 0 bases and J lost 5; bases outside the gene matches: 6. The V gene's germline CDR1 is MNHEY and CDR2 SVGAGI. The CDR3 consists of 16 residues. The CDR3 reads CASSYSGQGLGETQYF. CDR3 DNA sequence: TGTGCCAGCAGTTACTCGGGACAGGGGTTAGGGGAGACCCAGTACTTC.

This chain uses TRBV18 with TRBJ1-4; D unclear. V was pared by 0 bases and J by 6 bases, with 5 bases between. This CDR3 is 13 amino acids long. The V gene's germline CDR1 is KGHSH and CDR2 LQKENI. The CDR3 loop reads CASSPPSDEKLFF. As DNA, the CDR3 is TGTGCCAGCTCACCACCGTCGGATGAAAAACTGTTTTTT.

The chain is built from TRBV30 and TRBJ1-4; D remains ambiguous. The V and J ends lost 4 bases and 7 bases respectively, with 19 bases between them. The CDR3 runs 15 residues. Germline CDR1 and CDR2: GTSNPN and SVGIG (reference sequence). The CDR3 reads CAWTGGGLGFEKLFF. CDR3 nucleotides: TGTGCCTGGACCGGCGGAGGGCTCGGATTTGAAAAACTGTTTTTT.

The chain combines TRBV19 with TRBJ2-2, with 9 bases lining up with TRBD2. Trimming took 7 bases from V and 5 from J; bases not matched to a gene: 8. Germline V gene data show CDR1 as LNHDA and CDR2 as SQIVND (reference sequence). The CDR3 covers 15 residues. CDR3 sequence: CASTGAGGWTGELFF. The CDR3 nucleotides are TGTGCCAGTACGGGAGCGGGGGGTTGGACCGGGGAGCTGTTTTTT.

The rearrangement joins TRBV6-5 to TRBJ2-7; D perhaps matches TRBD1 (6 bases). The germline gives CDR1 MNHEY, CDR2 SVGAGI. The CDR3 consists of 15 residues. V shed 7 bases and J shed 4 bases, with 20 bases lying between them. The CDR3 DNA follows: TGTGCCAGCAATTCCCCTGGAGCAGGGGCGTACGAGCAGTACTTC. It codes for CASNSPGAGAYEQYF.

V gene TRBV5-6 combines with J gene TRBJ2-3, with D tentatively TRBD2 (6 bases). Germline lookup yields CDR1 SGHDT and CDR2 YYEEEE. With 1 base removed from V and 4 bases from J, the gap between germline ends came to 16 bases. CDR3 length: 16 residues. The CDR3 region is CASSLWPAGIPDTQYF. DNA of the CDR3: TGTGCCAGCAGCTTGTGGCCAGCGGGTATCCCAGATACGCAGTATTTT.

The chain uses TRBV28 and TRBJ2-1, with a weak D call TRBD2 (6 bases). The CDR3 is 14 amino acids. The germline CDR1 and CDR2 sequences are MDHEN and SYDVKM. V dropped 7 bases and J dropped 0 bases, with 10 bases sitting between them. CDR3 sequence (DNA): TGTGCCAGCACGCGGGGAGGCTCCTACAATGAGCAGTTCTTC. This translates into CASTRGGSYNEQFF.

The chain is built from TRBV6-5 and TRBJ2-1; 9 nucleotides match TRBD2. Unmatched junction bases numbered 8, after V lost 5 bases and J lost 6 bases. This CDR3 contains 15 residues. CDR1 and CDR2 from the germline V gene are MNHEY and SVGAGI. The CDR3 here is CASSQHSGRINEQFF. For the CDR3, the DNA is TGTGCCAGCAGTCAACATAGCGGGAGAATCAATGAGCAGTTCTTC.

The V call is TRBV2, the J call TRBJ2-5; tentative D call: TRBD2 (6 bases). This CDR3 is built from 17 residues. V dropped 3 bases and J dropped 7 bases, with 24 bases sitting between them. Per the germline V gene, CDR1 is SNHLY and CDR2 is FYNNEI. The DNA of the CDR3 is TGTGCCAGCAGTGAGGCGGGAAGTAGATCCTTTTTGTTGACCCAGTACTTC. Residues: CASSEAGSRSFLLTQYF.

V gene TRBV5-1 combines with J gene TRBJ2-5; 8 bases are a match to TRBD2. TRBJ2-7 matches the DNA end more closely, so the J call is doubtful. CDR1 and CDR2 (germline): SGHRS, YFSETQ. This CDR3 spans 13 amino acids. The CDR3 loop reads CASSLSSGYEQYF. The CDR3 DNA is TGCGCCAGCAGCTTGTCTAGCGGGTACGAGCAGTACTTC.

This chain links TRBV7-9 with TRBJ1-4; tentatively, D is TRBD1 (6 bases). Germline CDR1 and CDR2: SEHNR and FQNEAQ (reference sequence). The CDR3 runs to 16 residues. The V end lost 2 bases, the J end lost 4 bases, and 14 bases lay between the germline ends. In nucleotides, the CDR3 is TGTGCCAGCAGCTTAACCCGCGGACAGCTTAATGAAAAACTGTTTTTT. This sequence encodes CASSLTRGQLNEKLFF.

J is TRBJ2-7 and V is TRBV28, with 7 bases matching TRBD2. This CDR3 is 15 amino acids long. Per the germline V gene, CDR1 is MDHEN and CDR2 is SYDVKM. The J segment lost 7 bases and the V segment lost 5 bases, leaving 14 bases of the junction unmatched. This CDR3 reads CASSGPGTKAWEQYF. CDR3 nucleotides: TGTGCCAGCAGTGGGCCCGGGACTAAAGCTTGGGAGCAGTACTTC.